This T cell receptor beta chain was sequenced for a study of blood T cell repertoires in COVID-19. Study-level background: Acute and convalescent COVID-19 samples came from the United States, Italy and Spain. PBMCs, B-cell-depleted T cells, or T cells provided the cDNA or gDNA that made up the material.

This clone was seen once. Authors' data handling: The authors estimated nucleated cell counts from reference gene primer amplification. TCRdb keeps only in-frame clones here, not all; method: immunoSEQ multiplex PCR. V and J calls and clone size are copied from that table; D and trimming were computed from the DNA. The sample holds 50,000 to 55,000 clones; 86% are singletons and the top ten take 14%. The CDR3 is made up of 17 amino acids. The V and J ends lost 0 bases and 4 bases, in that order; junction bases with no gene match: 4. Germline CDR1 and CDR2: SGHTA and FQGTGA. The clonotype originates from a man between 65 and 85 years old with acute or convalescent COVID-19. Material: peripheral blood. The J gene is TRBJ2-2, the V gene TRBV7-3, with 11 bases that match TRBD1. The CDR3 nucleotides are TGTGCCAGCAGCTTAACAGGAGGGACAGGGGGCACCGGGGAGCTGTTTTTT. It specifies CASSLTGGTGGTGELFF.